The 29 T cell receptor beta chains in this list originate from one sample, sequenced in a study of CD8+ T cells in alopecia areata. Extracted RNA was reverse transcribed into cDNA, the sequencing template. Measured with immunoSEQ multiplex PCR; TCRdb has only the in-frame clones, and not every one. The sample has around 8,000 clones; around 74% are singletons. Lesional scalp punch biopsies and peripheral blood came from alopecia areata patients. This specimen was skin, taken at week 0. These receptors all stem from a human donor with alopecia areata.

This sequence joins TRBV19 and TRBJ1-4; D not certain. CDR1 LNHDA and CDR2 SQIVND come from the germline V gene (reference sequence). The germline V and J ends were trimmed by 5 bases and 4 bases, with 17 bases remaining between them. The CDR3 is made up of 16 amino acids. CDR3 loop: CASSRRSKGLNEKLFF. The CDR3 region has the DNA TGTGCCAGTAGTCGGAGGTCTAAAGGCCTTAATGAAAAACTGTTTTTT.

This clone was counted a few times. The J gene is TRBJ1-2, the V gene TRBV10-3; D uncertain. The CDR3 loop spans 15 amino acids. The V gene's germline CDR1 is ENHRY and CDR2 SYGVKD. V was cut by 3 bases and J by 1 base, with 12 bases left in between. The CDR3 DNA is TGTGCCATCAGTGAAAATCTTGGGGATAACTATGGCTACACCTTC. It specifies CAISENLGDNYGYTF.

V gene TRBV6-1 combines with J gene TRBJ1-1; 7 positions match TRBD1. V was clipped by 9 bases and J by 1 base; unmatched bases: 5. The germline V gene encodes CDR1 MNHNS and CDR2 SASEGT. CDR3 length equals 13 residues. The CDR3 nucleotides read TGTGCCAGTTATAACAGGGGGAACACTGAAGCTTTCTTT. Its translation is CASYNRGNTEAFF.

This sequence joins TRBV13 and TRBJ1-2, with TRBD1 identical over 9 bases. The trim removed 4 bases at V and 3 bases at J, leaving 3 bases unmatched. This CDR3 contains 14 residues. Germline V gene sequence: CDR1 PRHDT, CDR2 FYEKMQ (reference sequence). CDR3 DNA: TGTGCCAGCAGCTCCGGACAGGGGCACTATGGCTACACCTTC. Its protein product is CASSSGQGHYGYTF.

The chain uses TRBV7-2 and TRBJ2-3; unclear D gene. This CDR3 is built from 15 residues. Germline V gives CDR1 SGHTA, CDR2 FQGNSA. Trimming shortened V by 2 bases and J by 4 bases, and 13 bases separated the two germline ends. The CDR3 DNA follows: TGTGCCAGCAGCTTATACCAGAGTATGGCAGATACGCAGTATTTT. Protein product: CASSLYQSMADTQYF.

The chain employs TRBV2 and TRBJ2-7; 9 bases are a match to TRBD2. The V and J ends lost 11 bases and 2 bases, in that order; junction bases with no gene match: 7. Looked up from germline, CDR1 is SNHLY and CDR2 is FYNNEI. This CDR3 spans 13 amino acids. The CDR3 DNA reads TGTGCCGTGCTGTTAGCGGGAGCCTACGAGCAGTACTTC. Translation: CAVLLAGAYEQYF.

The genes are TRBV7-9 and TRBJ2-2; D uncertain. V was clipped by 2 bases and J by 6 bases, with 4 bases between them. CDR1 and CDR2 (germline): SEHNR, FQNEAQ (reference sequence). This CDR3 spans 12 amino acids. In nucleotides, the CDR3 is TGTGCCAGCAGCTTAATGGCCGGGGAGCTGTTTTTT. Residues: CASSLMAGELFF. The full variable domain, completed using reference TRBV7-9 and TRBJ2-2, is DTGVSQNPRHKITKRGQNVTFRCDPISEHNRLYWYRQTLGQGPEFLTYFQNEAQLEKSRLLSDRFSAERPKGSFSTLEIQRTEQGDSAMYLCASSLMAGELFFGEGSRLTVL.

This clone was counted a few times. The rearrangement uses TRBV7-2 and TRBJ1-1; no clear D gene. V was cut by 3 bases and J by 6 bases, with 8 bases left in between. Per germline, CDR1 SGHTA and CDR2 FQGNSA. The length of the CDR3 is 12 residues. CDR3: CASSLPGAEAFF. CDR3 sequence (DNA): TGTGCCAGCAGCTTGCCGGGAGCTGAAGCTTTCTTT.

Turning to this clone: This same CDR3 is encoded by further DNA sequences in the sample. The chain is built from TRBV27 and TRBJ1-1; 7 positions agree with TRBD1. The CDR3 spans 14 residues. After removal of 3 bases from V and 6 bases from J, the junction contained 7 bases not matched to a gene. The germline V gene has CDR1 MNHEY and CDR2 SMNVEV (reference sequence). CDR3 sequence: CASSFTGARAEAFF. The CDR3 DNA follows: TGTGCCAGCAGTTTTACAGGGGCCAGGGCTGAAGCTTTCTTT.

The V call is TRBV6-5, the J call TRBJ1-2, with TRBD1 as a possible D gene (5 bases). The CDR3 contains 14 residues. Germline values: CDR1 MNHEY, CDR2 SVGAGI. Trimming took 6 bases from V and 4 from J, leaving 15 bases between them. Here the CDR3 DNA reads TGTGCCAGCAGGTTGGGGCAGGGTAGCTATGGCTACACCTTC. Protein: CASRLGQGSYGYTF.

This chain links TRBV7-2 with TRBJ2-1; TRBD2 agrees at 11 bases. J gave up 7 bases and V 5 bases, and 4 bases lay outside the gene matches. CDR1 SGHTA and CDR2 FQGNSA come from the germline V gene. The CDR3 spans 14 residues. The CDR3 protein is CASSPRLAGNEQFF. CDR3 coding DNA: TGTGCCAGCAGCCCCAGACTAGCGGGGAATGAGCAGTTCTTC.

V and J are TRBV10-3 and TRBJ2-7; tentative D call: TRBD2 (5 bases). The V end lost 3 bases, the J end lost 2 bases, and 11 bases lay between the germline ends. The germline V gene has CDR1 ENHRY and CDR2 SYGVKD. The CDR3 totals 14 residues. The CDR3 protein is CAISDPPGTYEQYF. The CDR3 coding sequence is TGTGCCATCAGTGATCCCCCGGGAACCTACGAGCAGTACTTC.

V gene TRBV7-7 combines with J gene TRBJ2-2; no firm D call. The CDR3 spans 16 residues. Trimming pared 5 bases from V and 6 bases from J, leaving 19 bases between. Germline values: CDR1 SSHAT, CDR2 FNYEAQ (reference sequence). The CDR3 coding sequence is TGTGCCAGCAGCCCTGGACGCCTCGTGACGTCCGGGGAGCTGTTTTTT. Encoded protein: CASSPGRLVTSGELFF.

V gene TRBV6-5 combines with J gene TRBJ2-6; no firm D call. The germline gives CDR1 MNHEY, CDR2 SVGAGI. Trimming stripped 6 bases from V and 2 bases from J, with 8 bases between. The CDR3 sequence is 14 residues long. CDR3 region: CASRVGAGANVLTF. CDR3 nucleotide sequence: TGTGCCAGCAGGGTTGGGGCTGGGGCCAACGTCCTGACTTTC.

In regard to this clone: Relative to the germline gene, one junction end is altered; a read error may explain this. The gene calls are TRBV7-9 and TRBJ2-7; D is tentatively TRBD1 or TRBD2 (5 bases each). Germline lookup yields CDR1 SEHNR and CDR2 FQNEAQ (reference sequence). The CDR3 totals 13 residues. The CDR3 spells CATSDSPDFQSGF. CDR3 bases: TGTGCCACCTCGGACTCTCCCGATTTTCAGTCAGGGTTC.

The chain's CDR3 is CASSFRDRGIHEQYF. CDR3 DNA sequence: TGTGCCAGCAGCTTTAGGGACAGGGGTATCCACGAGCAGTACTTC. This rearrangement joins TRBV11-2 to TRBJ2-7, with 10 bases matching TRBD1. V lost 3 bases and J lost 5; bases outside the gene matches: 7. The CDR3 is 15 amino acids. Germline-derived CDR1 and CDR2 are SGHAT and FQNNGV.

The rearrangement joins TRBV2 to TRBJ2-2, with a tentative D call TRBD1 (6 bases). The V and J ends lost 6 bases and 1 base respectively, with 9 bases between them. Germline CDR1 SNHLY, CDR2 FYNNEI. The CDR3 runs 14 residues. The CDR3 protein is CASRGQRNTGELFF. As DNA, the CDR3 is TGTGCCAGCAGAGGACAGAGGAACACCGGGGAGCTGTTTTTT.

This sequence joins TRBV4-3 and TRBJ2-1; TRBD1 matches 7 bases. Germline V gives CDR1 LGHNA, CDR2 YSLEER. V was clipped by 0 bases and J by 2 bases; unmatched bases: 10. The CDR3 runs 18 residues. Written as DNA, the CDR3 is TGCGCCAGCAGCCAAGACCTCGAGGGGACAGAGGCCTACAATGAGCAGTTCTTC. Translating it yields CASSQDLEGTEAYNEQFF.

V and J are TRBV4-3 and TRBJ2-7; 7 bases line up with TRBD2. Trimming took 1 base from V and 4 from J; bases not matched to a gene: 7. CDR3 length: 15 residues. Germline V CDR1 and CDR2: LGHNA, YSLEER. CDR3 region: CASSQGQAGRYEQYF. CDR3 DNA: TGCGCCAGCAGCCAAGGACAAGCGGGGAGATACGAGCAGTACTTC.

The V gene is TRBV6-1, the J gene TRBJ1-5; D is unclear. V was pared by 6 bases and J by 3 bases, with 12 bases between. Germline CDR1 and CDR2: MNHNS and SASEGT. The CDR3 loop spans 14 amino acids. The CDR3 coding sequence is TGTGCCAGCAGGGGAGGGTTGTACAATCAGCCCCAGCATTTT. It translates to CASRGGLYNQPQHF.

V and J are TRBV28 and TRBJ2-7; tentative D call: TRBD2 (7 bases). The V end lost 6 bases, the J end lost 6 bases, and 15 bases lay between the germline ends. CDR1 and CDR2 from the germline V gene are MDHEN and SYDVKM. The CDR3 totals 13 residues. The CDR3 region has the DNA TGTGCCAGCAGCGGGGGGCGGGGCATCGAGCAGTACTTC. Translating gives CASSGGRGIEQYF.

The J gene is TRBJ1-5, the V gene TRBV15, with D unclear. Germline CDR1 reads LNHNV; CDR2 reads YYDKDF (reference sequence). This CDR3 is built from 12 residues. Deletions cut 9 bases from V and 5 bases from J, with 11 bases between. The CDR3 here is CATADGDQPQHF. The CDR3 DNA reads as TGTGCCACGGCCGATGGGGATCAGCCCCAGCATTTT.

The chain uses TRBV29-1 and TRBJ2-7, with TRBD2 matching over 7 bases. Germline values: CDR1 SQVTM, CDR2 ANQGSEA. V lost 7 bases to trimming and J lost 1 base; unmatched junction nucleotides: 7. This CDR3 is built from 13 residues. CDR3: CSASGHGSYEQYF. The CDR3 coding sequence is TGCAGCGCTAGCGGACACGGTTCCTACGAGCAGTACTTC.

This clone is a singleton in its sample. J is TRBJ2-3 and V is TRBV7-9; 8 bases line up with TRBD2. V gave up 5 bases and J gave up 2 bases; unmatched junction bases: 6. The germline V gene encodes CDR1 SEHNR and CDR2 FQNEAQ (reference sequence). The CDR3 is 15 amino acids. The DNA for the CDR3 is TGTGCCAGCAGCCGCCTAGCGGGTTCCACAGATACGCAGTATTTT. Protein product: CASSRLAGSTDTQYF.

This rearrangement joins TRBV7-2 to TRBJ1-1; no definite D call. Germline V gene lookup returns CDR1 SGHTA and CDR2 FQGNSA. CDR3 length equals 14 residues. Trimming left V 5 bases short and J 5 bases short, with 15 bases between. The CDR3 protein is CASSLTAGSTEAFF. For the CDR3, the DNA is TGTGCCAGCAGCCTCACGGCGGGGTCGACTGAAGCTTTCTTT.

This chain connects TRBV25-1 to TRBJ1-1; D is ambiguous. V shed 6 bases and J shed 2 bases, with 10 bases lying between them. CDR1 and CDR2 from the germline V gene are MGHDK and SYGVNS. The CDR3 spans 13 residues. The CDR3 protein is CASSARINTEAFF. CDR3 nucleotide sequence: TGTGCCAGCAGCGCAAGAATTAACACTGAAGCTTTCTTT. Full variable domain (missing parts from reference TRBV25-1 and TRBJ1-1): EADIYQTPRYLVIGTGKKITLECSQTMGHDKMYWYQQDPGMELHLIHYSYGVNSTEKGDLSSESTVSRIRTEHFPLTLESARPSHTSQYLCASSARINTEAFFGQGTRLTVV.

The V and J genes are TRBV15 and TRBJ1-2; no firm D call. The CDR3 loop spans 15 amino acids. Germline values: CDR1 LNHNV, CDR2 YYDKDF (reference sequence). The V end lost 1 base, the J end lost 3 bases, and 12 bases lay between the germline ends. The DNA of the CDR3 is TGTGCCACCAGCAGAGCAGGAATTTTTGACTATGGCTACACCTTC. Translating it yields CATSRAGIFDYGYTF.

This chain uses TRBV18 with TRBJ2-7, with D perhaps matching TRBD1 (7 bases). The CDR3 has 15 residues. Per germline, CDR1 KGHSH and CDR2 LQKENI. Trimming took off 3 bases at V and 0 bases at J, with 12 bases between the two ends. The CDR3 DNA sequence: TGTGCCAGCTCACCCGGACAGGAGGGCTCCTACGAGCAGTACTTC. Protein sequence: CASSPGQEGSYEQYF.

The chain uses TRBV6-6 and TRBJ1-2, with 7 nucleotides matching TRBD1. The CDR3 loop spans 16 amino acids. Germline CDR1 is MNHNY and CDR2 is SVGAGI (reference sequence). J lost 5 bases, V lost 3 bases, and 12 bases had no gene match. This CDR3 reads CASSYGRQGGVYGYTF. DNA of the CDR3: TGTGCCAGCAGTTATGGAAGACAGGGAGGTGTGTATGGCTACACCTTC.